The clone carrying this T cell receptor beta chain was detected many times. Its antigen is unidentified. This record comes from a study of neurological immune-mediated disorders. Study outcomes and limitations: There was no association between the multiple sclerosis repertoire cluster and any clinical or MRI feature.

Per germline, CDR1 SGHDN and CDR2 FVKESK. V lost 2 bases, J lost 6 bases, and 4 bases lay in between. The CDR3 extends over 12 amino acids. cDNA was made by 5'RACE with 10-nucleotide random UMIs. TCRdb re-called the 5' RACE reads through MiXCR, storing one row per CDR3 protein. Of about 87,000 distinct CDR3 sequences in the sample, approximately 4% are singletons; the top ten hold less than 3.5%. The TCR sequence derives from a woman in her forties or fifties with multiple sclerosis. The chain joins TRBV14 to TRBJ2-2, with D unresolved. The source material was PBMCs. CDR3 amino acids: CASSQSSGELFF. The CDR3, as DNA: TGTGCCAGCAGCCAAAGTTCCGGGGAGCTGTTTTTT.